These T cell receptor beta chains were read from a single sample in a study of shared clonotypes between healthy human individuals. This table comes from immunoSEQ multiplex PCR, and its TCRdb copy is limited to in-frame clones, with some not included. Here the sample spans almost 750,000 clones, approximately 77% being singletons. The sequencing input was memory CD4+ T cells sorted from blood. The receptors stem from a woman in her twenties or thirties in good health. Each CDR3 is given with its conserved first and last residue.

TRBV10-3 CAISAPGVYEQYF
TRBV9 CASSVGTVGEQFF
TRBV6-6 CASGAGSYEQYF
TRBV2 CASGFQETQYF
TRBV5-4 CASSRTQNTGELFF
TRBV10-3 CAASGGLANYGYTF
TRBV14 CASSDGTGKITETQYF
TRBV5-1 CASSLLTSGGNTGELFF
TRBV6-5 CASRQGLTNEKLFF
TRBV25-1 CASSETGFGYTF
TRBV6-6 CASSLQGKAGNTIYF
TRBV5-1 CASSLEASNTDTQYF
TRBV10-3 CAITRGAGGPNTGELFF
TRBV28 CASRRGQGLYLDQYF
TRBV10-3 CAISYDRGNEQFF
TRBV5-1 CASSRLAGGGYNEQFF
TRBV10-1 CASSESPGNYNEQFF
TRBV18 CASSDTSTNEKLFF
TRBV5-6 CASSLDGNEQFF
TRBV5-1 CASSLAGRNNQPQHF
TRBV28 CASSLLSGFDQPQHF
TRBV29-1 CSARTSASYEQYF
TRBV7-7 CASSHHGGVETQYF
TRBV2 CASSGDRTGAFF
TRBV28 CASSLTGHHQPQHF
TRBV9 CASSVGQGLMNTEAFF
TRBV25-1 CASSTHRTGGWDYEQYF
TRBV6-5 CASGTGNTGELFF
TRBV19 CASTPIDRGRTEAFF
TRBV11-3 CASSPGGLAGVNEQFF
TRBV29-1 CSVDRSTDTQYF
TRBV18 CASSPSGGPSYEQYF
TRBV7-3 CASSLGLAEDTQYF
TRBV2 CASSVPVLLAGGTDTQYF
TRBV5-1 CASSFGQGGEKLFF
TRBV18 CASSPLSGFDEQFF
TRBV6-5 CASSYSGSGETQYF
TRBV7-2 CASSPRDLNNNEQFF
TRBV28 CASSYRQERAFF
TRBV25-1 CASSPTLVGNYGYTF